These T cell receptor beta chains were read from a single sample in a study of cytotoxic CD8 clonotypes in ibrutinib-treated CLL. Clones were sequenced by immunoSEQ multiplex PCR, and TCRdb holds only the in-frame ones, with some missing. The sample carries under 300,000 clones, 76% recorded once. Sequences were derived from PBMCs, sampled at disease progression, from a patient treated with ibrutinib. The receptors come from a human donor with chronic lymphocytic leukemia. Both conserved end residues are part of each CDR3. A D gene is named only where the DNA matches it firmly. Size is stated for part of the rows, as once, few or many counts, or as a class when the clone is expanded.

v_gene	d_gene	abundance	j_gene	CDR3aa	CDR3nt
TRBV4-1	-	-	TRBJ2-7	CASSLGTEYEQYF	TGCGCCAGCAGCCTGGGGACTGAGTACGAGCAGTACTTC
TRBV27	TRBD1	few	TRBJ1-2	CASSPGQALGYTF	TGTGCCAGCTCTCCGGGACAGGCACTTGGCTACACCTTC
TRBV5-8	-	-	TRBJ2-3	CASSSASADTQYF	TGTGCCAGCAGCTCCGCCTCCGCGGATACGCAGTATTTT
TRBV5-6	TRBD2	-	TRBJ2-5	CASSPRLAGETQYF	TGTGCCAGCAGCCCTAGACTAGCGGGAGAGACCCAGTACTTC
TRBV7-3	TRBD2	-	TRBJ2-1	CASSSTSGLYNEQFF	TGTGCCAGCAGTTCGACTAGCGGGCTTTACAATGAGCAGTTCTTC
TRBV10-3	-	-	TRBJ1-2	CATKTVYAPGYTF	TGTGCCACCAAAACAGTATACGCCCCTGGCTACACCTTC
TRBV19	-	-	TRBJ2-5	CASSIVNRETQYF	TGTGCCAGTAGTATTGTCAATCGGGAGACCCAGTACTTC
TRBV28	TRBD1	-	TRBJ2-7	CASSSTTTGDYEQYF	TGTGCCAGCAGTAGCACGACCACAGGGGACTACGAGCAGTACTTC
TRBV5-1	TRBD2	-	TRBJ2-1	CASSLTSGRADNEQFF	TGCGCCAGCAGCTTGACTAGCGGGAGGGCTGACAATGAGCAGTTCTTC
TRBV7-8	TRBD2	-	TRBJ2-3	CASSSTTGLAGGPVTQYF	TGTGCCAGCAGCTCAACCACCGGACTAGCGGGAGGACCGGTTACGCAGTATTTT
TRBV15	-	-	TRBJ1-1	CATSPWGGTEAFF	TGTGCCACCAGCCCCTGGGGCGGGACTGAAGCTTTCTTT
TRBV11-2	-	-	TRBJ1-3	CASSFHRSLSGNTIYF	TGTGCCAGCAGCTTTCACAGGAGCCTCTCTGGAAACACCATATATTTT
TRBV27	-	-	TRBJ1-2	CASSRQGGYGYTF	TGTGCCAGCAGTCGTCAGGGTGGCTATGGCTACACCTTC
TRBV29-1	-	-	TRBJ1-1	CSVEGAANTEAFF	TGCAGCGTTGAAGGGGCGGCTAACACTGAAGCTTTCTTT
TRBV19	TRBD1	-	TRBJ2-7	CASRSGQEHYEQYF	TGTGCCAGTAGGTCGGGACAGGAACACTACGAGCAGTACTTC
TRBV5-1	-	-	TRBJ1-1	CASSLGAGQGYTEAFF	TGCGCCAGCAGCTTGGGGGCGGGCCAGGGGTACACTGAAGCTTTCTTT
TRBV15	-	-	TRBJ2-3	CATSISGISTDTQYF	TGTGCCACCAGCATCTCGGGAATAAGCACAGATACGCAGTATTTT
TRBV11-2	-	-	TRBJ2-1	CASSLLAVDEQFF	TGTGCCAGCAGCTTGCTAGCTGTCGATGAGCAGTTCTTC
TRBV29-1	-	-	TRBJ2-5	CSGRDTLLWETQYF	TGCAGCGGCCGGGACACCCTCCTGTGGGAGACCCAGTACTTC
TRBV9	-	-	TRBJ2-5	CASSVDPTGRETQYF	TGTGCCAGCAGCGTAGACCCCACTGGAAGGGAGACCCAGTACTTC
TRBV7-3	-	few	TRBJ1-6	CASSLHPRDSPLHF	TGTGCCAGCAGCTTACACCCGAGGGACTCACCCCTCCACTTT
TRBV4-1	TRBD2	-	TRBJ2-5	CASSQDTSGSRKTQYF	TGCGCCAGCAGCCAAGATACCAGCGGGAGTAGAAAGACCCAGTACTTC
TRBV5-1	-	-	TRBJ2-1	CASSLAGLGYNEQFF	TGCGCCAGCAGCTTGGCAGGGTTGGGTTACAATGAGCAGTTCTTC
TRBV5-1	-	once	TRBJ1-1	CASSLAGQLEAFF	TGCGCCAGCAGCTTGGCCGGACAGCTTGAAGCTTTCTTT
TRBV27	-	-	TRBJ2-2	CASSPQFFWTGELFF	TGTGCCAGCAGTCCCCAATTTTTTTGGACCGGGGAGCTGTTTTTT
TRBV9	-	-	TRBJ2-3	CASSVARTESTDTQYF	TGTGCCAGCAGCGTAGCACGGACAGAGAGCACAGATACGCAGTATTTT
TRBV7-2	TRBD2	-	TRBJ2-3	CASSLLGGSGTDTQYF	TGTGCCAGCAGCTTACTTGGCGGGAGTGGGACAGATACGCAGTATTTT